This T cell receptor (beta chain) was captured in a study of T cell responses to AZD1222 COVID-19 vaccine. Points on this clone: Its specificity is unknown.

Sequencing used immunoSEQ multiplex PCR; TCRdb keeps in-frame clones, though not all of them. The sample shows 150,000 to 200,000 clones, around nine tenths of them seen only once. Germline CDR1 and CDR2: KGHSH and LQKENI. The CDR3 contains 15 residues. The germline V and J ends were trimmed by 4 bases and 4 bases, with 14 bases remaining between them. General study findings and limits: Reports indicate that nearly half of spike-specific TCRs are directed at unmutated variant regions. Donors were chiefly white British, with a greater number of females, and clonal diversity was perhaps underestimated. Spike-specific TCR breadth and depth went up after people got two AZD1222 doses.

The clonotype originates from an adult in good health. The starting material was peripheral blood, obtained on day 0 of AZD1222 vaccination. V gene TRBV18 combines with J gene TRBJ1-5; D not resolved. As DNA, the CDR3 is TGTGCCAGCTCACTGTTGCAGTCTGAAAATCAGCCCCAGCATTTT. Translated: CASSLLQSENQPQHF.